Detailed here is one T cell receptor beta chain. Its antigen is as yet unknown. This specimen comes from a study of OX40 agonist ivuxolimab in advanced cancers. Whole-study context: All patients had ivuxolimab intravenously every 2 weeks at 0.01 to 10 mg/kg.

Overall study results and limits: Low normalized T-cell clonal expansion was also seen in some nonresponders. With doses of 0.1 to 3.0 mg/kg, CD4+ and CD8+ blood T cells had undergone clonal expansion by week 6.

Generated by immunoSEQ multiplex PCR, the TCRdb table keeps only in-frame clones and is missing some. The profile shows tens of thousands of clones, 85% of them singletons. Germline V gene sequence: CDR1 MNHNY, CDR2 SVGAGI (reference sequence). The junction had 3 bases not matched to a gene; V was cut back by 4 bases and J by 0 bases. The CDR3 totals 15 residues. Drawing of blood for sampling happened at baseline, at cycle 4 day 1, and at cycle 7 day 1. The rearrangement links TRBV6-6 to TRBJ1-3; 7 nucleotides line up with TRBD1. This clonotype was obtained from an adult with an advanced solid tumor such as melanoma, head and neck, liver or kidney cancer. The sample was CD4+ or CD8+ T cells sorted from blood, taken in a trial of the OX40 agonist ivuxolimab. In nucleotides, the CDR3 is TGTGCCAGCAGTTTGAGGGACAGCTCTGGAAACACCATATATTTT. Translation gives CASSLRDSSGNTIYF.